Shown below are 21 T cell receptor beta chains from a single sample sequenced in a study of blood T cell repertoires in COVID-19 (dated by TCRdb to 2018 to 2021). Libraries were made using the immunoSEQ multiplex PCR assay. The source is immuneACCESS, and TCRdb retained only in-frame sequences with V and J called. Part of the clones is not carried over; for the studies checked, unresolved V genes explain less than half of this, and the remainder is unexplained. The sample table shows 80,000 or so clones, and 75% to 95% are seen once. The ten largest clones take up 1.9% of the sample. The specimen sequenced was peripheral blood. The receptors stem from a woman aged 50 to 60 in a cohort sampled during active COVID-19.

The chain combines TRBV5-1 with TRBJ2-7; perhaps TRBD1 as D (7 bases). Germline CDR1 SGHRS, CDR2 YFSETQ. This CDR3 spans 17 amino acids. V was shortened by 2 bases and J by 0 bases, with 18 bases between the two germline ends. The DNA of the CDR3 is TGCGCCAGCAGCTTACTCCCGGGCAGGGGGGACTCCTACGAGCAGTACTTC. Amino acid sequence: CASSLLPGRGDSYEQYF.

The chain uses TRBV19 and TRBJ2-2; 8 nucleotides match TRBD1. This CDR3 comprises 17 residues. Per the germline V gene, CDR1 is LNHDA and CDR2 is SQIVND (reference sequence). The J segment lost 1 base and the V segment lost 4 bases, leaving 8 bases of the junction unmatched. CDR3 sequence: CASSTRAGTGNTGELFF. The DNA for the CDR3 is TGTGCCAGTAGTACCCGAGCCGGGACAGGGAACACCGGGGAGCTGTTTTTT.

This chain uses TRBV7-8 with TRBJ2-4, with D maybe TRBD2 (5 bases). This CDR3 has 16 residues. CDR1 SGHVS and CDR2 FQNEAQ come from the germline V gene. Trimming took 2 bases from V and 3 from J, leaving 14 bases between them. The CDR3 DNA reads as TGTGCCAGCAGCTTAAGGGAGAGGCAGATCAAAAACATTCAGTACTTC. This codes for CASSLRERQIKNIQYF.

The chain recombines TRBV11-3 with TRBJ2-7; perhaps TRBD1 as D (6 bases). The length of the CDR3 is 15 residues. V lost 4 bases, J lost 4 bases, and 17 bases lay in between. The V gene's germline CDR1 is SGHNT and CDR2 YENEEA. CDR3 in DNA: TGTGCCAGCAGCTCTCAGGGGTCCCCGCATTACGAGCAGTACTTC. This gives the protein CASSSQGSPHYEQYF.

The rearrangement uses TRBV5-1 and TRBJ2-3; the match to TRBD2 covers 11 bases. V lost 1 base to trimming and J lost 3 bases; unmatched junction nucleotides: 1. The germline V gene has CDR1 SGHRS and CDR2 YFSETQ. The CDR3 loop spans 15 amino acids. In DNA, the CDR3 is TGCGCCAGCAGCTTGCCTAGCGGGAGGACAGATACGCAGTATTTT. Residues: CASSLPSGRTDTQYF.

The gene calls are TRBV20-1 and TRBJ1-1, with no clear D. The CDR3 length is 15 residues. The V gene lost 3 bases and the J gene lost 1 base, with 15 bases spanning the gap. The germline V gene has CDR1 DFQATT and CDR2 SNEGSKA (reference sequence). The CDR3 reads CSASLYVRWNTEAFF. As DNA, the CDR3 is TGCAGTGCTAGTCTGTACGTCAGATGGAACACTGAAGCTTTCTTT.

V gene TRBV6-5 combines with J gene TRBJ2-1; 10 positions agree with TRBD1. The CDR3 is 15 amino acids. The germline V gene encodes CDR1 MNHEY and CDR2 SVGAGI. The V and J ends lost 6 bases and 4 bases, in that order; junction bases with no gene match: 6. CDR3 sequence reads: CASRTGTGVYNEQFF. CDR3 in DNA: TGTGCCAGCAGAACCGGGACAGGGGTATACAATGAGCAGTTCTTC.

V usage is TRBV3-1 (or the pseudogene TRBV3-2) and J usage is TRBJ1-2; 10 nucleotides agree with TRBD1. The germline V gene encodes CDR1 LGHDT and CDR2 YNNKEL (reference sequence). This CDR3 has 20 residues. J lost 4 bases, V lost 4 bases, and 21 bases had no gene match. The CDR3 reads CASSPLPFVGTGELGYGYTF. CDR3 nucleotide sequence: TGTGCCAGCAGCCCATTACCTTTTGTTGGGACAGGGGAGTTAGGCTATGGCTACACCTTC.

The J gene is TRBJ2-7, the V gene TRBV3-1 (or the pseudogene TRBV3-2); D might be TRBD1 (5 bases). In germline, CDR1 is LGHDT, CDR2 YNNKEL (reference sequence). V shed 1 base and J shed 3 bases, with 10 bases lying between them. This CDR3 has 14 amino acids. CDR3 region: CASSQGQRYYEQYF. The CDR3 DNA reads TGTGCCAGCAGCCAAGGACAGAGATACTACGAGCAGTACTTC.

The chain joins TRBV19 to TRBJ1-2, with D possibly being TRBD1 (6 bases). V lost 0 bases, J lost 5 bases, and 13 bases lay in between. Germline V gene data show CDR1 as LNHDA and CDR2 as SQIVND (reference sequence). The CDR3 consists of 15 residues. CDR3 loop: CASSIDRGQIYGYTF. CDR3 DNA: TGTGCCAGTAGTATAGACAGGGGACAAATATATGGCTACACCTTC.

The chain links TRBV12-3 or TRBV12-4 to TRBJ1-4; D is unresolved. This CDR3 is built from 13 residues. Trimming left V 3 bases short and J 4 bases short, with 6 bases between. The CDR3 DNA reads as TGTGCCAGCAGTTTCACAGATAATGAAAAACTGTTTTTT. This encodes CASSFTDNEKLFF.

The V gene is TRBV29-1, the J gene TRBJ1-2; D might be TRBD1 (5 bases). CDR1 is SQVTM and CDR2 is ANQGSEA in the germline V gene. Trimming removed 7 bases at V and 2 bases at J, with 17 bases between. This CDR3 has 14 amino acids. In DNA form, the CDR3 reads TGCAGCGCGGGGCGCTGGGGAGGGAACTATGGCTACACCTTC. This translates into CSAGRWGGNYGYTF.

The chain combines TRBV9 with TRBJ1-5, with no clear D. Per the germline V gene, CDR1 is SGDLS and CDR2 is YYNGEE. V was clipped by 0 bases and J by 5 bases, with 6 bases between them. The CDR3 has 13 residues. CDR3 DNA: TGTGCCAGCAGCGTAGTAGGAGATCAGCCCCAGCATTTT. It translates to CASSVVGDQPQHF.

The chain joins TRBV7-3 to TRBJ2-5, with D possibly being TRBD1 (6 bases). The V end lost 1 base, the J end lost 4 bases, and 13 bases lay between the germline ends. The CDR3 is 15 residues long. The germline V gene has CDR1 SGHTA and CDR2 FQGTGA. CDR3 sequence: CASSLKSGTLETQYF. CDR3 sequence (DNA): TGTGCCAGCAGCTTAAAATCGGGGACATTAGAGACCCAGTACTTC.

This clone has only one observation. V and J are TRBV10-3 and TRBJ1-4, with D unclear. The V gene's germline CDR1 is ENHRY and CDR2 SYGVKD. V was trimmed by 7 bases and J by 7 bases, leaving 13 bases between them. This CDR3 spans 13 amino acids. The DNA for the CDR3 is TGTGCCATCAAAGGAGGTCCGGGTGAAAAACTGTTTTTT. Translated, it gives CAIKGGPGEKLFF.

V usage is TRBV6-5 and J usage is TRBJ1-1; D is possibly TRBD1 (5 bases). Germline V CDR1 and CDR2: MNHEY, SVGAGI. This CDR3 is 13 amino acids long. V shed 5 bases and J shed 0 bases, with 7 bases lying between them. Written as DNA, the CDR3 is TGTGCCAGCAGTACAGGCCTGAACACTGAAGCTTTCTTT. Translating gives CASSTGLNTEAFF.

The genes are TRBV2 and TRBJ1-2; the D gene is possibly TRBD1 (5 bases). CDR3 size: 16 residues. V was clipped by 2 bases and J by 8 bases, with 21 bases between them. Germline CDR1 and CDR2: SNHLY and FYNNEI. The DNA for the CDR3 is TGTGCCAGCAGTGAAAGGCAGGGTGAGGCGTCTGGCGGCTACACCTTC. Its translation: CASSERQGEASGGYTF. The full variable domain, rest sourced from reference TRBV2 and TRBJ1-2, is EPEVTQTPSHQVTQMGQEVILRCVPISNHLYFYWYRQILGQKVEFLVSFYNNEISEKSEIFDDQFSVERPDGSNFTLKIRSTKLEDSAMYFCASSERQGEASGGYTFGSGTRLTVV.

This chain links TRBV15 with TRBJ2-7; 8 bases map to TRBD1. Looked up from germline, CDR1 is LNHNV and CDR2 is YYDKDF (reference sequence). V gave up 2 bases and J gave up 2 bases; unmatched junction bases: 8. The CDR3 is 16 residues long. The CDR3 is CATSRPDRGSTYEQYF. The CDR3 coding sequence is TGTGCCACCAGCAGACCCGACAGGGGCTCCACCTACGAGCAGTACTTC.

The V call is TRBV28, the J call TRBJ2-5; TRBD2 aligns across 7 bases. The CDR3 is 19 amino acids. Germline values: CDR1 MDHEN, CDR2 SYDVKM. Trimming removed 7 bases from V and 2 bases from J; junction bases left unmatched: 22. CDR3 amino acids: CASKTTLRLAGGRQETQYF. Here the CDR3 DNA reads TGTGCCAGCAAAACAACGCTCAGACTGGCGGGCGGGAGACAAGAGACCCAGTACTTC.

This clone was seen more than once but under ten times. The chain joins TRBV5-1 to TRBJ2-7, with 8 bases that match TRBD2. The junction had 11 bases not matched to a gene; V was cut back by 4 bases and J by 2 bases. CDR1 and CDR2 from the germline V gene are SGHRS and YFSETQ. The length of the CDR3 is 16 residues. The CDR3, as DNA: TGCGCCAGCAGCCCCGGGAGGGTGGGGGCTACCTACGAGCAGTACTTC. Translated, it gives CASSPGRVGATYEQYF.

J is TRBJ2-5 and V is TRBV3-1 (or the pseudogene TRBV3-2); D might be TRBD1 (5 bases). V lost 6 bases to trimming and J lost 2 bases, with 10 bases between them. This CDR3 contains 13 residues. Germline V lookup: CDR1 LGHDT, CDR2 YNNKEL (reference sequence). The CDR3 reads CASRLTAQETQYF. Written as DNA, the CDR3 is TGTGCCAGCAGACTGACAGCTCAAGAGACCCAGTACTTC.